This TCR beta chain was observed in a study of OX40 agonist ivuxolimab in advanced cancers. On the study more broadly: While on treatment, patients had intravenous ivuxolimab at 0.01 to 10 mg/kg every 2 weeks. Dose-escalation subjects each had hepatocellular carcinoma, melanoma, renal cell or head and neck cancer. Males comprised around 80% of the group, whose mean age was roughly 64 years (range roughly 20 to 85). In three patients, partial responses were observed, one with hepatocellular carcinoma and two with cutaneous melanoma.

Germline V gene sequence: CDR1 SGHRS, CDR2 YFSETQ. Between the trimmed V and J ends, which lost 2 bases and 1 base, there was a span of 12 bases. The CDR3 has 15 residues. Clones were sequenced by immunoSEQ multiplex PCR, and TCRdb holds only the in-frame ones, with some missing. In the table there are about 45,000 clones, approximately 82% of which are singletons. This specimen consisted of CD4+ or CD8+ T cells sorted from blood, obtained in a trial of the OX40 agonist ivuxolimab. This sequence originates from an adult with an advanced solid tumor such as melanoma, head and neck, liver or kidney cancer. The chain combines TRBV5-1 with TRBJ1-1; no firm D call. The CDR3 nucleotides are TGCGCCAGCAGCTTAGACCCCTCGTGGAACACTGAAGCTTTCTTT. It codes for CASSLDPSWNTEAFF.